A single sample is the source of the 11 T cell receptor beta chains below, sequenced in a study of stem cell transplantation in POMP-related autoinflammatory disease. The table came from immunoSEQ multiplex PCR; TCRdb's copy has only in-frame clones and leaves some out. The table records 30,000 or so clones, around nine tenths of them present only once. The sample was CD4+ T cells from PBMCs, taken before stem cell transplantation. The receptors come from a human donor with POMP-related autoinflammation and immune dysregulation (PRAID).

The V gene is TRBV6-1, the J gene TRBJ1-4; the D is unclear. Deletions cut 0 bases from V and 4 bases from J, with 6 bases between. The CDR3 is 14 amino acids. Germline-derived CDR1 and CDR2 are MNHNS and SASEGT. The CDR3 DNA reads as TGTGCCAGCAGTGAAGCCAGGTATAATGAAAAACTGTTTTTT. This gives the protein CASSEARYNEKLFF.

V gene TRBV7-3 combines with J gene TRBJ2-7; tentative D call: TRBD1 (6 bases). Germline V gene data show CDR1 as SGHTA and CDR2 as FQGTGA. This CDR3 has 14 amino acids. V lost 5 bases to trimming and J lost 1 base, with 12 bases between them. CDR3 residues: CASSPQGPSYEQYF. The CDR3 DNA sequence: TGTGCCAGCAGCCCACAGGGCCCATCCTACGAGCAGTACTTC.

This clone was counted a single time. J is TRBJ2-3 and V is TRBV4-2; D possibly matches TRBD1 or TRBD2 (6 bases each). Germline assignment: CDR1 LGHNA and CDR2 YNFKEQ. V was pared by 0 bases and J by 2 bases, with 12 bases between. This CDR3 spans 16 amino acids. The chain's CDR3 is CASSQDKGGDTDTQYF. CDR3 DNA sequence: TGTGCCAGCAGCCAAGATAAGGGGGGCGACACAGATACGCAGTATTTT.

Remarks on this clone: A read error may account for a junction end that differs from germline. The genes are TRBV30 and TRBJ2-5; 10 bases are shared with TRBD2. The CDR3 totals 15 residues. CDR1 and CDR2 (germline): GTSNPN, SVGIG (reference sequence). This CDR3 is CARSVGTSAQETQYF. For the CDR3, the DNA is TGTGCCCGGAGTGTAGGGACTAGCGCCCAAGAGACCCAGTACTTC.

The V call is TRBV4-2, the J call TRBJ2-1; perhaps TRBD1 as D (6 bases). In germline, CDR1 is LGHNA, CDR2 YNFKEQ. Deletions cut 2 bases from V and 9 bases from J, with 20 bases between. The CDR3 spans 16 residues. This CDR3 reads CASSQPSGDSRGEQFF. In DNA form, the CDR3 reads TGTGCCAGCAGCCAACCCTCAGGGGATTCTCGGGGTGAGCAGTTCTTC.

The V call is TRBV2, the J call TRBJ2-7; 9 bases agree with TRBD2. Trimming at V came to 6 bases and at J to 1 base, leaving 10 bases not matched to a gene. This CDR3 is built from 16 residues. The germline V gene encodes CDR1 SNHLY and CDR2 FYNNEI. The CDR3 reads CASSRRGTSWSYEQYF. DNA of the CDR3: TGTGCCAGCAGCCGCAGGGGGACTAGCTGGTCCTACGAGCAGTACTTC.

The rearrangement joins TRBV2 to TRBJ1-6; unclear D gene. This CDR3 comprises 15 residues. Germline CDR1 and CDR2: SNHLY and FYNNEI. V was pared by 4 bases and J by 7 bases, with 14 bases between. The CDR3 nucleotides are TGTGCCAGCAGTGGGGAGGGCCGTGACAATTCACCCCTCCACTTT. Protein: CASSGEGRDNSPLHF.

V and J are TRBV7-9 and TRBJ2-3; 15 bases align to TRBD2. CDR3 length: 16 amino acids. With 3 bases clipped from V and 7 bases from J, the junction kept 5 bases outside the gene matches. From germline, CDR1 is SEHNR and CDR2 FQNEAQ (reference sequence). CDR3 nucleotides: TGTGCCAGCAGCTTGCGGACTAGCGGGGGGGCCCATACGCAGTATTTT. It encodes CASSLRTSGGAHTQYF.

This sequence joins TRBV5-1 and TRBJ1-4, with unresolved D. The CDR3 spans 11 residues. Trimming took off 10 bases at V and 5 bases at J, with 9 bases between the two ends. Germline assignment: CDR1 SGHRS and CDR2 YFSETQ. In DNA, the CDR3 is TGCGCCGGCCAACAGAATGAAAAACTGTTTTTT. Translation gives CAGQQNEKLFF.

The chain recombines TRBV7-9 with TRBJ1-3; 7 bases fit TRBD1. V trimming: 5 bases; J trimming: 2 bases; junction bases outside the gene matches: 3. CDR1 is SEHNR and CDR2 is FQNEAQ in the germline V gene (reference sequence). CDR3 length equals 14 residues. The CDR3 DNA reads TGTGCCAGCAGCCCCCAGGGGGCTGGAAACACCATATATTTT. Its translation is CASSPQGAGNTIYF.

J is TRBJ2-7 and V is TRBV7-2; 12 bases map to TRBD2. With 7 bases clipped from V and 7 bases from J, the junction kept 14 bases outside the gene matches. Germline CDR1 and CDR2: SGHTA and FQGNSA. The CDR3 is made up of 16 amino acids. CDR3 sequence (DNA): TGTGCCAGCACCACTTTTGGACTAGCGGGATTGGGGGAGCAGTACTTC. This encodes CASTTFGLAGLGEQYF.